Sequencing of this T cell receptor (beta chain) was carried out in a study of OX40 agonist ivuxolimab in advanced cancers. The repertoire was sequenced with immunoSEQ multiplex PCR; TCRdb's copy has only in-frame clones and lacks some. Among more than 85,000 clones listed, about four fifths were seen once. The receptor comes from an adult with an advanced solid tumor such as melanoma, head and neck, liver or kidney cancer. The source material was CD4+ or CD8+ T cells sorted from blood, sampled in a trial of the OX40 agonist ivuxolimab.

CDR3 DNA: TGTGCCAGCAGCTTAGCCGGGATCCAACAGGGTTATGGCTACACCTTC. The encoded protein is CASSLAGIQQGYGYTF. The rearrangement uses TRBV7-2 and TRBJ1-2; TRBD1 might be the D (6 bases). V lost 0 bases and J 5 bases, leaving 16 bases between the germline ends. The CDR3 consists of 16 residues. Per the germline V gene, CDR1 is SGHTA and CDR2 is FQGNSA.